The 21 T cell receptor beta chains presented below share a single source sample, sequenced in a study of T-cell reconstitution after alpha-beta-depleted transplantation in children. Unique molecular identifiers featured in how the TCRbeta library was prepared. Each CDR3 protein gets one entry after TCRdb re-called the PCR reads with MiXCR. The sample holds about 830,000 distinct CDR3 sequences, under 20% seen once. The sequenced sample was PBMCs, mostly from graft donor cells, obtained 360 days after TCRalphabeta/CD19-depleted stem cell transplant. Receptor source: a male patient between 5 and 17 years old who had a stem cell transplant for acute lymphoblastic leukemia, so the T cells may come from the graft donor.

The chain links TRBV4-1 to TRBJ2-7; D gene uncertain. Germline V gene data show CDR1 as MGHRA and CDR2 as YSYEKL. The CDR3 contains 17 residues. Trimming stripped 0 bases from V and 0 bases from J, with 15 bases between. The CDR3 sequence is CASSQDGEPGSSYEQYF. The CDR3 nucleotides read TGCGCCAGCAGCCAAGATGGAGAACCCGGCAGCTCCTACGAGCAGTACTTC.

This chain links TRBV2 with TRBJ2-2; 8 bases match TRBD2. The CDR3 spans 16 residues. Germline trimming cut 6 bases from V and 6 bases from J; bases unmatched to any gene: 12. Germline CDR1 SNHLY, CDR2 FYNNEI. CDR3 bases: TGTGCCAGCAGCCTCAAGGGCGGGAGGATGTCCGGGGAGCTGTTTTTT. It translates to CASSLKGGRMSGELFF.

This rearrangement joins TRBV10-3 to TRBJ2-5; D gene uncertain. Trimming cost V 3 bases and J 4 bases, with 9 bases left between them. Looked up from germline, CDR1 is ENHRY and CDR2 is SYGVKD. The CDR3 runs to 13 residues. The CDR3 bases are TGTGCCATCAGTGATCCCCCCTTAGAGACCCAGTACTTC. It yields the protein CAISDPPLETQYF.

The chain links TRBV5-1 to TRBJ2-5; unclear D gene. CDR1 is SGHRS and CDR2 is YFSETQ in the germline V gene. Between the trimmed V and J ends, which lost 3 bases and 7 bases, there was a span of 16 bases. This CDR3 has 14 amino acids. The CDR3 region is CASSSDRSFGTQYF. In DNA form, the CDR3 reads TGCGCCAGCAGCTCGGACCGGTCTTTTGGGACCCAGTACTTC.

The table lists this clonotype with a few counts. The chain links TRBV11-1 to TRBJ2-7; 9 positions match TRBD2. V shed 1 base, J shed 0 bases, and the junction held 13 bases outside the gene matches. CDR3 length: 19 amino acids. Germline V gene lookup returns CDR1 SGHAT and CDR2 FQDESV (reference sequence). CDR3 region: CASSLDRASGKTGSYEQYF. The DNA of the CDR3 is TGTGCCAGCAGCTTAGATAGGGCTAGCGGGAAGACCGGCTCCTACGAGCAGTACTTC.

On this clonotype: Compared with germline, one end of the junction differs, possibly owing to a read error. The chain recombines TRBV12-3 or TRBV12-4 with TRBJ2-7; either TRBD1 or TRBD2 may supply D (6 bases each). The CDR3 covers 14 residues. The CDR3 region is CASRFLGGSHEQYF. CDR3 sequence (DNA): TGTGCCAGCAGGTTCTTGGGGGGCTCCCACGAGCAGTACTTC.

This clonotype has a handful of counts. This chain uses TRBV19 with TRBJ2-1; 9 bases fit TRBD1. After removal of 8 bases from V and 7 bases from J, the junction contained 6 bases not matched to a gene. There are 13 residues in the CDR3. From germline, CDR1 is LNHDA and CDR2 SQIVND (reference sequence). The CDR3 nucleotides read TGTGCCAGTCGGACAGGGGCTTGGAATGAGCAGTTCTTC. Its protein is CASRTGAWNEQFF.

The J gene is TRBJ2-5, the V gene TRBV20-1, with a weak D call TRBD2 (5 bases). CDR3 size: 14 residues. V lost 3 bases to trimming and J lost 3 bases, with 14 bases between them. Germline V CDR1 and CDR2: DFQATT, SNEGSKA (reference sequence). The CDR3 DNA reads TGCAGTGCTAGTCCTCGGCTAGCCAAAGAGACCCAGTACTTC. Residues: CSASPRLAKETQYF.

In this sample, this clonotype turned up a few times. The rearrangement links TRBV20-1 to TRBJ1-5; 8 nucleotides agree with TRBD1. The CDR3 runs to 15 residues. Germline V gene data show CDR1 as DFQATT and CDR2 as SNEGSKA (reference sequence). Unmatched junction bases numbered 6, after V lost 0 bases and J lost 5 bases. The CDR3 is CSARDLTGDYQPQHF. CDR3 DNA sequence: TGCAGTGCTAGAGATTTGACAGGGGATTATCAGCCCCAGCATTTT.

The genes are TRBV2 and TRBJ2-7; no reliable D call. CDR3 length: 13 amino acids. Trimming took off 6 bases at V and 4 bases at J, with 13 bases between the two ends. Germline V gene sequence: CDR1 SNHLY, CDR2 FYNNEI. This chain's CDR3 is CASRENSKYEQYF. The DNA for the CDR3 is TGTGCCAGCAGGGAAAATAGCAAATACGAGCAGTACTTC.

This clonotype was seen ten or more times. The gene calls are TRBV7-3 and TRBJ2-1, with unresolved D. Germline CDR1 SGHTA, CDR2 FQGTGA. Between the trimmed V and J ends, which lost 2 bases and 3 bases, there was a span of 8 bases. CDR3 length: 14 amino acids. The CDR3 here is CASSLAVDYNEQFF. CDR3 nucleotides: TGTGCCAGCAGCTTAGCAGTCGACTACAATGAGCAGTTCTTC.

This clonotype was detected a few times. The chain uses TRBV14 and TRBJ2-7; either TRBD1 or TRBD2 may fit D (6 bases each). The CDR3 totals 15 residues. Germline values: CDR1 SGHDN, CDR2 FVKESK. Trimming took off 4 bases at V and 4 bases at J, with 17 bases between the two ends. The CDR3 sequence is CASSREWGARYEQYF. The CDR3, as DNA: TGTGCCAGCAGCCGAGAGTGGGGGGCGCGGTACGAGCAGTACTTC. Drawing the rest from reference TRBV14 and TRBJ2-7, the complete variable domain is EAGVTQFPSHSVIEKGQTVTLRCDPISGHDNLYWYRRVMGKEIKFLLHFVKESKQDESGMPNNRFLAERTGGTYSTLKVQPAELEDSGVYFCASSREWGARYEQYFGPGTRLTVT.

The V gene is TRBV11-2, the J gene TRBJ2-7; 9 nucleotides agree with TRBD2. This CDR3 is 19 amino acids long. Germline CDR1 reads SGHAT; CDR2 reads FQNNGV. The ends lost 5 bases at V and 2 bases at J; junction bases unmatched: 19. CDR3 in DNA: TGTGCCAGCAGCCCCCACCCGAGGGGGAGTAGCGGGAGTACCTACGAGCAGTACTTC. Translation gives CASSPHPRGSSGSTYEQYF.

This clonotype was observed many times. CDR3 in amino acids: CASRGVSASTDTQYF. Written as DNA, the CDR3 is TGTGCCAGCAGGGGGGTGAGCGCGTCCACAGATACGCAGTATTTT. This sequence joins TRBV7-9 and TRBJ2-3, with D perhaps TRBD1 or TRBD2 (5 bases each). V shed 6 bases and J shed 2 bases, with 15 bases lying between them. There are 15 residues in the CDR3. Per germline, CDR1 SEHNR and CDR2 FQNEAQ (reference sequence).

This clonotype turned up a few times. The chain recombines TRBV3-1 with TRBJ2-7, with D tentatively TRBD2 (6 bases). Trimming removed 0 bases at V and 2 bases at J, with 11 bases between. Germline loops: CDR1 LGHDT, CDR2 YNNKEL (reference sequence). The CDR3 extends over 15 amino acids. This chain's CDR3 is CASSQESGPTYEQYF. CDR3 sequence (DNA): TGTGCCAGCAGCCAAGAAAGCGGGCCCACCTACGAGCAGTACTTC.

The chain joins TRBV18 to TRBJ1-4; D unclear. Germline CDR1 is KGHSH and CDR2 is LQKENI. V gave up 2 bases and J gave up 4 bases, with 14 bases separating them. This CDR3 has 16 amino acids. This CDR3 is CASSPARGSGNEKLFF. The DNA for the CDR3 is TGTGCCAGCTCACCAGCGCGGGGTTCGGGTAATGAAAAACTGTTTTTT.

The genes are TRBV20-1 and TRBJ1-1; D is unresolved. CDR3 length equals 13 residues. Trimming took off 3 bases at V and 6 bases at J, with 14 bases between the two ends. Germline V gene lookup returns CDR1 DFQATT and CDR2 SNEGSKA (reference sequence). The CDR3 loop is CSASPPGPAEAFF. The DNA of the CDR3 is TGCAGTGCTAGTCCCCCTGGCCCTGCTGAAGCTTTCTTT.

This clonotype was picked up a small number of times. The chain carries TRBV9 and TRBJ2-5, with D tentatively TRBD2 (6 bases). This CDR3 has 13 residues. Germline lookup yields CDR1 SGDLS and CDR2 YYNGEE. V lost 1 base to trimming and J lost 5 bases, with 9 bases between them. CDR3 sequence: CASSVTSRETQYF. In DNA form, the CDR3 reads TGTGCCAGCAGCGTAACTAGCAGGGAGACCCAGTACTTC. The entire variable domain, with the rest obtained from reference TRBV9 and TRBJ2-5, is as follows: DSGVTQTPKHLITATGQRVTLRCSPRSGDLSVYWYQQSLDQGLQFLIQYYNGEERAKGNILERFSAQQFPDLHSELNLSSLELGDSALYFCASSVTSRETQYFGPGTRLLVL.

This clonotype has just a few counts. V gene TRBV7-2 combines with J gene TRBJ2-1; 8 bases map to TRBD1. Trimming took 2 bases from V and 2 from J; bases not matched to a gene: 5. Germline loops: CDR1 SGHTA, CDR2 FQGNSA. This CDR3 is built from 16 residues. The CDR3 nucleotides are TGTACCAGCAGCTTAAATCCGGACAGGGCCTACAATGAGCAGTTCTTC. It yields the protein CTSSLNPDRAYNEQFF.

This clonotype has a handful of counts. This chain uses TRBV6-1 with TRBJ2-1; no clear D. Trimming shortened V by 7 bases and J by 4 bases, and 11 bases separated the two germline ends. The CDR3 is 13 residues long. Germline V gene sequence: CDR1 MNHNS, CDR2 SASEGT. CDR3 DNA sequence: TGTGCCAGCACCTACGGACGATACAATGAGCAGTTCTTC. This translates into CASTYGRYNEQFF.

In this sample, this clonotype turned up a few times. The chain carries TRBV7-8 and TRBJ2-1, with 10 bases matching TRBD2. V gave up 2 bases and J gave up 2 bases; unmatched junction bases: 6. Germline loops: CDR1 SGHVS, CDR2 FQNEAQ. The CDR3 is 17 residues long. This CDR3 is CASSLFASGSPYNEQFF. The CDR3 nucleotides read TGTGCCAGCAGCTTATTTGCTAGCGGGAGTCCCTACAATGAGCAGTTCTTC.